This TCR beta chain was obtained from a study of cytomegalovirus exposure and HLA in healthy donors. Study at large: Among about 179 million T cells, an earlier analysis found roughly 100 million unique TCR beta sequences. Clustering assigned 81% of the roughly 370 genotyped donors to the Caucasian-associated ancestry cluster. General observations from the study: CMV antigen specificity of a few CMV-associated chains was confirmed in vitro. Other equally common chains were less clonally expanded than HLA-associated TCR beta chains, a later analysis showed.

The ends were cut back, 7 bases at V and 4 bases at J, with 14 bases in the middle. CDR1 is MDHEN, CDR2 SYDVKM, per germline. This CDR3 is 13 amino acids long. Both 60 Vbeta primers and 13 Jbeta primers went into the PCR. Profiling relied on immunoSEQ multiplex PCR, and the TCRdb table lists in-frame clones only, not all of them. Of around 180,000 clones in the sample, roughly four fifths were seen once. In this sample, this clone turned up a few times. Its target is unknown. Sequencing was done on a sample of PBMCs. The chain recombines TRBV28 with TRBJ2-7, with D unresolved. This sequence originates from a young man in good health and CMV-seronegative. Here the CDR3 reads CASTLDGGYEQYF. The DNA of the CDR3 is TGTGCCAGCACCCTTGATGGCGGTTACGAGCAGTACTTC.